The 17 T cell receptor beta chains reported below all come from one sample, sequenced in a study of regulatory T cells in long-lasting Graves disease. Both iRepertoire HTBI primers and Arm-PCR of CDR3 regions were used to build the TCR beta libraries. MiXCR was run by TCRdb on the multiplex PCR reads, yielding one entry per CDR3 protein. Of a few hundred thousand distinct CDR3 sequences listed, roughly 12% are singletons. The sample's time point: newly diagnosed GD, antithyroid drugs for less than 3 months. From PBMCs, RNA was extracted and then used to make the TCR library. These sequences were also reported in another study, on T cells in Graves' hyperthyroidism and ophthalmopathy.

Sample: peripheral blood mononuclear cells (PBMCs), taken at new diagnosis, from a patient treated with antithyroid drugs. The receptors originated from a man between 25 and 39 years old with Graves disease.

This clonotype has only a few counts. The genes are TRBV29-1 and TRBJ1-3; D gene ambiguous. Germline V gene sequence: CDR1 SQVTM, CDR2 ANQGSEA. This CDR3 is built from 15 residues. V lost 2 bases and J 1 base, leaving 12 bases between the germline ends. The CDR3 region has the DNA TGCAGCGTTGAATTAGACGCCGGATCTGGAAACACCATATATTTT. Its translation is CSVELDAGSGNTIYF.

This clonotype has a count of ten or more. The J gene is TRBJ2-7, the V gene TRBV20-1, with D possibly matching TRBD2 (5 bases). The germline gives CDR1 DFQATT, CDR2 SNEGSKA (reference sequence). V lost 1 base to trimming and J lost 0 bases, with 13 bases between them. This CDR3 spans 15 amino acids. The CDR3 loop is CSARVSGKSSYEQYF. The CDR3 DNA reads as TGCAGTGCTAGAGTCTCCGGGAAAAGCTCCTACGAGCAGTACTTC.

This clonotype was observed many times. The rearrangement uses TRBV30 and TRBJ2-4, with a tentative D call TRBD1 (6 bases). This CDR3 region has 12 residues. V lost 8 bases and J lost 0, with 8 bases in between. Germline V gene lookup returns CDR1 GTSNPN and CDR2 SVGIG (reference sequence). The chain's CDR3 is CASRGAKNIQYF. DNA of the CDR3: TGTGCCAGCAGGGGAGCCAAAAACATTCAGTACTTC. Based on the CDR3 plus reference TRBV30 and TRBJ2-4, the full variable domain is SQTIHQWPATLVQPVGSPLSLECTVEGTSNPNLYWYRQAAGRGLQLLFYSVGIGQISSEVPQNLSASRPQDRQFILSSKKLLLSDSGFYLCASRGAKNIQYFGAGTRLSVL.

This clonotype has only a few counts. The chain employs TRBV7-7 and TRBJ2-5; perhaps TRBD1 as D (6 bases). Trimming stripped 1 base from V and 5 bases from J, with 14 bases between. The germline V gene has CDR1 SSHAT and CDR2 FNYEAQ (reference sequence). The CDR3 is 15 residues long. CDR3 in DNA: TGTGCCAGCAGCTTAGATGGGGGCGCAGGGGAGACCCAGTACTTC. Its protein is CASSLDGGAGETQYF.

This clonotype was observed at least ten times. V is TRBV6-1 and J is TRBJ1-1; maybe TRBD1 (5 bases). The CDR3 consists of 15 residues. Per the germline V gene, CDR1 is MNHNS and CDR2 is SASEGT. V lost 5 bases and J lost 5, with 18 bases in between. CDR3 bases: TGTGCCAGCAGTACAACGGGGGGGATCCGGACTGAAGCTTTCTTT. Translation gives CASSTTGGIRTEAFF.

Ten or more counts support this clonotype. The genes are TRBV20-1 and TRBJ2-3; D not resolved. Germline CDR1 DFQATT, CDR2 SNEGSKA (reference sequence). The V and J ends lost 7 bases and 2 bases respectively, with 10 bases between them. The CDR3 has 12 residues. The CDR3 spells CSVPTITDTQYF. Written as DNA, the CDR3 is TGCAGTGTCCCCACGATCACAGATACGCAGTATTTT.

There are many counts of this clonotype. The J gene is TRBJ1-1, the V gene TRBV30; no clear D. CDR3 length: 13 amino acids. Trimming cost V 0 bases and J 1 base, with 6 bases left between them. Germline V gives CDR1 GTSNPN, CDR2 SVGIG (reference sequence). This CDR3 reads CAWSVLRNTEAFF. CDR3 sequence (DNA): TGTGCCTGGAGTGTACTAAGGAACACTGAAGCTTTCTTT.

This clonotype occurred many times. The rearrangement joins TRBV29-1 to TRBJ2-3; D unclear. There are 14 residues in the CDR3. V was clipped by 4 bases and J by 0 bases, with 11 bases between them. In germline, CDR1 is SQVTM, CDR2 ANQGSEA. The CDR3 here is CSVGVETSTDTQYF. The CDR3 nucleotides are TGCAGCGTTGGAGTGGAGACTAGCACAGATACGCAGTATTTT.

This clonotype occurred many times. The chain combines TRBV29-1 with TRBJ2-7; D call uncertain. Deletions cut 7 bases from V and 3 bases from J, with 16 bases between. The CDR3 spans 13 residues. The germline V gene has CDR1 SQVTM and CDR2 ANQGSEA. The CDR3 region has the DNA TGCAGCGCCGCTCTGGACCGATACTACGAGCAGTACTTC. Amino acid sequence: CSAALDRYYEQYF.

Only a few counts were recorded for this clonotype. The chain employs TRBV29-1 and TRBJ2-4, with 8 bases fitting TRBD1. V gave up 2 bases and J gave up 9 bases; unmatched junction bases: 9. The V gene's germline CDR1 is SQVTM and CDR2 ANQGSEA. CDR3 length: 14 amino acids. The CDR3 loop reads CSVEKGQARGIQYF. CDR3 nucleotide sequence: TGCAGCGTTGAAAAGGGACAGGCTAGGGGCATTCAGTACTTC.

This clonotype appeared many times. The CDR3 sequence: CSASGQGARDEQFF. For the CDR3, the DNA is TGCAGTGCTTCGGGACAGGGGGCGCGCGATGAGCAGTTCTTC. This rearrangement joins TRBV20-1 to TRBJ2-1; TRBD1 agrees at 12 bases. The CDR3 has 14 residues. The ends lost 5 bases at V and 8 bases at J; junction bases unmatched: 7. Germline lookup yields CDR1 DFQATT and CDR2 SNEGSKA (reference sequence).

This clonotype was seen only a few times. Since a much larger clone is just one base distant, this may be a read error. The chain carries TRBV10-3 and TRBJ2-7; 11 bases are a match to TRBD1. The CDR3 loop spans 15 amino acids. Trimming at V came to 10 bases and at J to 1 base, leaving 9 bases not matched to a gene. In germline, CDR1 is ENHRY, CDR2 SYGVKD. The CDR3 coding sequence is TGTGCCACCAGCGGACAGGGGGCTGTATCCTACGAGCAGTACTTC. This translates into CATSGQGAVSYEQYF.

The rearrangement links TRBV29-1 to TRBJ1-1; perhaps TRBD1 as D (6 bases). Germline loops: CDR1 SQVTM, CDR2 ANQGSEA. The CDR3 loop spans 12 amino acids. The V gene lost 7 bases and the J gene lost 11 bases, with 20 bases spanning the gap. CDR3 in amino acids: CSARDTGMGAFF. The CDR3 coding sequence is TGCAGCGCCCGGGACACCGGGATGGGGGCTTTCTTT.

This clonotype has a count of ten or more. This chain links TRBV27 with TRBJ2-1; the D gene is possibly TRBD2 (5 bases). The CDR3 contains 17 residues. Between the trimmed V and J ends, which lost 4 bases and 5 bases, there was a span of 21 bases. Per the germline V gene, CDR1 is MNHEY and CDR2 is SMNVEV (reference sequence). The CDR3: CASSSLKDILGDNEQFF. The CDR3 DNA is TGTGCCAGCAGTTCCTTGAAAGACATCCTGGGAGACAATGAGCAGTTCTTC.

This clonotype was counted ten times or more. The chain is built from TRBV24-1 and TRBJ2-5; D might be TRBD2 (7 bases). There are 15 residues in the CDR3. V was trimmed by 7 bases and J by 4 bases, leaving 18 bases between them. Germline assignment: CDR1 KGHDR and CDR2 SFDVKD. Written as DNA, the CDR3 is TGTGCCACCAGCGAAATACAGGGAGGGAGAGAGACCCAGTACTTC. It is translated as CATSEIQGGRETQYF.

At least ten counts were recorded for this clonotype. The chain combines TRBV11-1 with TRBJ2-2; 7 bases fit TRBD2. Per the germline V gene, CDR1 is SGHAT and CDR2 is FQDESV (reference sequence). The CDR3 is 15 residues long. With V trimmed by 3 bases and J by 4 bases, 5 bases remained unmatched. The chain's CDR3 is CASSLQRGSTGELFF. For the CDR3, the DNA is TGTGCCAGCAGCTTGCAGCGGGGTTCCACCGGGGAGCTGTTTTTT.

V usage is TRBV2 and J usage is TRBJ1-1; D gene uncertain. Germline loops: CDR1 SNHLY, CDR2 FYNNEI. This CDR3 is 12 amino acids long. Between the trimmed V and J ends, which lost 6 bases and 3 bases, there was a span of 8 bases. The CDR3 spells CASRRQDTEAFF. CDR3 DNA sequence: TGTGCCAGCAGGCGACAAGACACTGAAGCTTTCTTT.